The rows below give T cell receptor beta chains drawn from one sample of a study of blood T cell repertoires in COVID-19. TCRdb's table, derived via immunoSEQ multiplex PCR, lists solely in-frame clones and lacks some. This sample has around 360,000 clones, with 87% found just once. The sample comprised PBMCs or T cells enriched from blood (not recorded which). Source of these receptors: a middle-aged man in a cohort exposed to, infected with or recovered from COVID-19 (not recorded which). CDR3s include the opening cysteine and the closing phenylalanine or tryptophan. A D gene is named only where the DNA matches it firmly. Rows give clone size only sometimes, using once, few, many, or a class for an expanded clone.

clone size: .
D gene: TRBD2
V gene: TRBV6-5
J gene: TRBJ2-3
CDR3 protein: CASSYSSGSGDTQYF
CDR3 DNA: TGTGCCAGCAGTTACTCTAGCGGGAGTGGGGATACGCAGTATTTT

clone size: once
D gene: .
V gene: TRBV6-5
J gene: TRBJ2-7
CDR3 protein: CASNKQGVGLYEQYF
CDR3 DNA: TGTGCCAGCAATAAACAGGGAGTGGGTCTCTACGAGCAGTACTTC

clone size: .
D gene: .
V gene: TRBV7-9
J gene: TRBJ1-6
CDR3 protein: CASSTGRYNSPLHF
CDR3 DNA: TGTGCCAGCAGCACCGGCAGGTATAATTCACCCCTCCACTTT

clone size: .
D gene: .
V gene: TRBV11-2
J gene: TRBJ2-7
CDR3 protein: CASSLVRGAEQYF
CDR3 DNA: TGTGCCAGCAGCTTAGTACGGGGGGCGGAGCAGTACTTC

clone size: few
D gene: .
V gene: TRBV6-5
J gene: TRBJ1-1
CDR3 protein: CASGQPNTEAFF
CDR3 DNA: TGTGCCAGCGGACAACCGAACACTGAAGCTTTCTTT

clone size: .
D gene: .
V gene: TRBV7-9
J gene: TRBJ1-4
CDR3 protein: CASSLGAEKLFF
CDR3 DNA: TGTGCCAGCAGCCTTGGGGCAGAAAAACTGTTTTTT

clone size: few
D gene: .
V gene: TRBV18
J gene: TRBJ1-1
CDR3 protein: CASSPSTGPTEAFF
CDR3 DNA: TGTGCCAGCTCACCATCCACAGGGCCCACTGAAGCTTTCTTT

clone size: .
D gene: .
V gene: TRBV19
J gene: TRBJ1-6
CDR3 protein: CASSIRTTLGYSPLHF
CDR3 DNA: TGTGCCAGTAGTATACGGACAACGCTAGGGTACTCACCCCTCCACTTT

clone size: .
D gene: .
V gene: TRBV10-3
J gene: TRBJ2-7
CDR3 protein: CAISESIGIYEQYF
CDR3 DNA: TGTGCCATCAGTGAGTCGATCGGGATCTACGAGCAGTACTTC

clone size: .
D gene: .
V gene: TRBV25-1
J gene: TRBJ1-2
CDR3 protein: CASRRANYGYTF
CDR3 DNA: TGTGCCAGCAGAAGAGCTAACTATGGCTACACCTTC

clone size: .
D gene: .
V gene: TRBV7-8
J gene: TRBJ1-2
CDR3 protein: CASNLALQINYGYTF
CDR3 DNA: TGTGCCAGCAACTTAGCGCTACAGATCAACTATGGCTACACCTTC

clone size: .
D gene: .
V gene: TRBV9
J gene: TRBJ2-7
CDR3 protein: CASSVGLENEQYF
CDR3 DNA: TGTGCCAGCAGCGTAGGACTAGAAAACGAGCAGTACTTC

clone size: few
D gene: .
V gene: TRBV9
J gene: TRBJ1-2
CDR3 protein: CASSVDGGARNYGYTF
CDR3 DNA: TGTGCCAGCAGCGTAGACGGGGGGGCCCGTAACTATGGCTACACCTTC

clone size: .
D gene: .
V gene: TRBV7-9
J gene: TRBJ2-7
CDR3 protein: CASSPGAGLTYEQYF
CDR3 DNA: TGTGCCAGCAGCCCTGGGGCAGGGTTAACCTACGAGCAGTACTTC

clone size: .
D gene: TRBD1
V gene: TRBV10-3
J gene: TRBJ2-7
CDR3 protein: CAISEEDRAYEQYF
CDR3 DNA: TGTGCCATCAGTGAGGAGGACAGGGCTTACGAGCAGTACTTC

clone size: .
D gene: TRBD1
V gene: TRBV16
J gene: TRBJ1-2
CDR3 protein: CASSRGTGSYTF
CDR3 DNA: TGTGCCAGCAGCCGTGGGACAGGAAGCTACACCTTC

clone size: .
D gene: .
V gene: TRBV6-2/TRBV6-3
J gene: TRBJ2-2
CDR3 protein: CASSYLLGGGDTGELFF
CDR3 DNA: TGTGCCAGCAGTTACCTCCTAGGGGGAGGGGACACCGGGGAGCTGTTTTTT

clone size: .
D gene: .
V gene: TRBV14
J gene: TRBJ2-2
CDR3 protein: CASSLRGKGGELFF
CDR3 DNA: TGTGCCAGCAGCCTCAGGGGTAAAGGCGGGGAGCTGTTTTTT

clone size: .
D gene: TRBD1
V gene: TRBV5-8
J gene: TRBJ2-3
CDR3 protein: CASSMGQYTDTQYF
CDR3 DNA: TGTGCCAGCAGCATGGGACAGTACACAGATACGCAGTATTTT

clone size: few
D gene: .
V gene: TRBV20-1
J gene: TRBJ1-2
CDR3 protein: CSASLAELANYGYTF
CDR3 DNA: TGCAGTGCTAGTCTGGCGGAGTTAGCTAACTATGGCTACACCTTC

clone size: .
D gene: .
V gene: TRBV7-9
J gene: TRBJ2-2
CDR3 protein: CASSRLGSTGELFF
CDR3 DNA: TGTGCCAGCAGCCGCCTAGGGAGCACCGGGGAGCTGTTTTTT

clone size: .
D gene: .
V gene: TRBV25-1
J gene: TRBJ2-3
CDR3 protein: CASSHPSGVDTQYF
CDR3 DNA: TGTGCCAGCAGTCACCCGTCGGGTGTAGATACGCAGTATTTT

clone size: .
D gene: .
V gene: TRBV2
J gene: TRBJ1-1
CDR3 protein: CASSVMQIGDTEAFF
CDR3 DNA: TGTGCCAGCAGTGTTATGCAGATAGGGGACACTGAAGCTTTCTTT

clone size: .
D gene: .
V gene: TRBV28
J gene: TRBJ2-5
CDR3 protein: CASSPMTGPRETQYF
CDR3 DNA: TGTGCCAGCAGTCCAATGACAGGCCCCCGAGAGACCCAGTACTTC

clone size: .
D gene: .
V gene: TRBV5-1
J gene: TRBJ1-1
CDR3 protein: CASSEQTNTEAFF
CDR3 DNA: TGCGCCAGCAGTGAACAGACGAACACTGAAGCTTTCTTT

clone size: .
D gene: TRBD2
V gene: TRBV4-1
J gene: TRBJ2-1
CDR3 protein: CASSQIGLAEYNEQFF
CDR3 DNA: TGCGCCAGCAGCCAGATAGGACTAGCGGAGTACAATGAGCAGTTCTTC

clone size: .
D gene: .
V gene: TRBV7-2
J gene: TRBJ2-3
CDR3 protein: CASSLAGVNTQYF
CDR3 DNA: TGTGCCAGCAGCTTAGCCGGGGTGAATACGCAGTATTTT

clone size: few
D gene: .
V gene: TRBV5-1
J gene: TRBJ2-7
CDR3 protein: CASSLVTGSYEQYF
CDR3 DNA: TGCGCCAGCAGCTTGGTTACAGGCTCCTACGAGCAGTACTTC

clone size: once
D gene: .
V gene: TRBV5-5
J gene: TRBJ1-2
CDR3 protein: CASRYTTANYGYTF
CDR3 DNA: TGTGCCAGCAGATACACAACCGCCAACTATGGCTACACCTTC

clone size: .
D gene: TRBD1
V gene: TRBV5-1
J gene: TRBJ2-2
CDR3 protein: CASSTQTGVGTGELFF
CDR3 DNA: TGCGCCAGCAGCACCCAGACAGGGGTCGGCACCGGGGAGCTGTTTTTT

clone size: .
D gene: .
V gene: TRBV9
J gene: TRBJ2-1
CDR3 protein: CASSARLEVYNEQFF
CDR3 DNA: TGTGCCAGCAGCGCACGACTAGAGGTCTACAATGAGCAGTTCTTC

clone size: once
D gene: TRBD1
V gene: TRBV5-7
J gene: TRBJ1-2
CDR3 protein: CASQTGVGYGYTF
CDR3 DNA: TGTGCCAGTCAGACAGGGGTGGGCTATGGCTACACCTTC

clone size: .
D gene: TRBD1
V gene: TRBV27
J gene: TRBJ1-5
CDR3 protein: CASGKTGSNQPQHF
CDR3 DNA: TGTGCCAGCGGGAAGACAGGGAGCAATCAGCCCCAGCATTTT

clone size: .
D gene: .
V gene: TRBV2
J gene: TRBJ1-3
CDR3 protein: CASSMDKPSGNTIYF
CDR3 DNA: TGTGCCAGCAGTATGGACAAACCCTCTGGAAACACCATATATTTT

clone size: .
D gene: TRBD2
V gene: TRBV5-1
J gene: TRBJ2-7
CDR3 protein: CASSLGKTSGSPYEQYF
CDR3 DNA: TGCGCCAGCAGCTTGGGCAAGACTAGCGGGAGTCCCTACGAGCAGTACTTC

clone size: .
D gene: .
V gene: TRBV28
J gene: TRBJ2-5
CDR3 protein: CASAGQETQYF
CDR3 DNA: TGTGCCAGCGCAGGGCAAGAGACCCAGTACTTC

clone size: .
D gene: TRBD2
V gene: TRBV3-1/TRBV3-2
J gene: TRBJ2-3
CDR3 protein: CASTSLRGTSGVIDTDTQYF
CDR3 DNA: TGTGCCAGCACTAGTCTCCGAGGGACTAGCGGGGTTATCGACACAGATACGCAGTATTTT

clone size: .
D gene: TRBD2
V gene: TRBV5-4
J gene: TRBJ2-5
CDR3 protein: CASSLVTSGQETQYF
CDR3 DNA: TGTGCCAGCAGCCTAGTGACTAGCGGACAAGAGACCCAGTACTTC

clone size: .
D gene: .
V gene: TRBV7-3
J gene: TRBJ2-7
CDR3 protein: CASSQDREEVNEQYF
CDR3 DNA: TGTGCCAGCAGCCAAGACAGGGAGGAGGTAAACGAGCAGTACTTC

clone size: .
D gene: .
V gene: TRBV5-1
J gene: TRBJ1-1
CDR3 protein: CASSPREGGNTEAFF
CDR3 DNA: TGCGCCAGCAGCCCTAGGGAGGGGGGGAACACTGAAGCTTTCTTT

clone size: .
D gene: TRBD1
V gene: TRBV7-9
J gene: TRBJ1-5
CDR3 protein: CASSLGQGIQPQHF
CDR3 DNA: TGTGCCAGCAGCTTGGGACAGGGGATTCAGCCCCAGCATTTT

clone size: .
D gene: TRBD2
V gene: TRBV5-1
J gene: TRBJ2-5
CDR3 protein: CASSLMLAGGETQYF
CDR3 DNA: TGCGCCAGCAGCTTGATGCTAGCGGGAGGAGAGACCCAGTACTTC

clone size: .
D gene: TRBD2
V gene: TRBV15
J gene: TRBJ2-2
CDR3 protein: CATSRWTSGSYNTGELFF
CDR3 DNA: TGTGCCACCAGCAGATGGACTAGCGGGAGTTACAACACCGGGGAGCTGTTTTTT

clone size: .
D gene: .
V gene: TRBV2
J gene: TRBJ1-6
CDR3 protein: CASTGAAGVGSPLHF
CDR3 DNA: TGTGCCAGCACCGGGGCCGCAGGGGTCGGTTCACCCCTCCACTTT

clone size: .
D gene: .
V gene: TRBV29-1
J gene: TRBJ2-7
CDR3 protein: CSVEKDQRGSEYF
CDR3 DNA: TGCAGCGTTGAAAAAGACCAAAGGGGGTCGGAGTACTTC

clone size: .
D gene: TRBD2
V gene: TRBV30
J gene: TRBJ2-5
CDR3 protein: CAWRAGLAGEEETQYF
CDR3 DNA: TGTGCCTGGAGGGCCGGACTAGCGGGAGAGGAAGAGACCCAGTACTTC

clone size: few
D gene: TRBD1
V gene: TRBV14
J gene: TRBJ2-7
CDR3 protein: CASSQDQRDSYEQYF
CDR3 DNA: TGTGCCAGCAGCCAAGATCAACGGGACAGCTACGAGCAGTACTTC

clone size: .
D gene: .
V gene: TRBV3-1/TRBV3-2
J gene: TRBJ2-1
CDR3 protein: CASSHGPVDSEQFF
CDR3 DNA: TGTGCCAGCAGCCACGGGCCCGTGGACTCTGAGCAGTTCTTC

clone size: .
D gene: .
V gene: TRBV15
J gene: TRBJ2-7
CDR3 protein: CATSSGAGAALTYEQYF
CDR3 DNA: TGTGCCACCAGCAGTGGGGCGGGGGCGGCCCTAACCTACGAGCAGTACTTC

clone size: .
D gene: TRBD1
V gene: TRBV5-4
J gene: TRBJ2-7
CDR3 protein: CASRPGQGAYEQYF
CDR3 DNA: TGTGCCAGCAGACCGGGACAGGGGGCCTACGAGCAGTACTTC

clone size: few
D gene: .
V gene: TRBV4-1
J gene: TRBJ2-2
CDR3 protein: CASSPPPVNTGELFF
CDR3 DNA: TGCGCCAGCAGTCCTCCCCCGGTGAACACCGGGGAGCTGTTTTTT

clone size: .
D gene: .
V gene: TRBV5-1
J gene: TRBJ1-2
CDR3 protein: CASSLDSPIYGYTF
CDR3 DNA: TGCGCCAGCAGTCTGGACAGTCCGATCTATGGCTACACCTTC

clone size: .
D gene: TRBD1
V gene: TRBV28
J gene: TRBJ2-7
CDR3 protein: CASMGWGQPYEQYF
CDR3 DNA: TGTGCCAGCATGGGTTGGGGACAGCCCTACGAGCAGTACTTC

clone size: .
D gene: TRBD2
V gene: TRBV24-1
J gene: TRBJ2-1
CDR3 protein: CATSDASSGAGYNEQFF
CDR3 DNA: TGTGCCACCAGTGATGCCTCAAGCGGGGCTGGGTACAATGAGCAGTTCTTC

clone size: .
D gene: TRBD2
V gene: TRBV6-1
J gene: TRBJ2-2
CDR3 protein: CASSEGGRAGELFF
CDR3 DNA: TGTGCCAGCAGTGAAGGCGGGAGGGCCGGGGAGCTGTTTTTT

clone size: .
D gene: .
V gene: TRBV19
J gene: TRBJ1-2
CDR3 protein: CASRTGSYYGYTF
CDR3 DNA: TGTGCCAGCAGAACCGGGTCTTACTATGGCTACACCTTC

clone size: .
D gene: TRBD1
V gene: TRBV10-1
J gene: TRBJ2-5
CDR3 protein: CASSRTGQETQYF
CDR3 DNA: TGCGCCAGCTCCCGGACAGGCCAAGAGACCCAGTACTTC